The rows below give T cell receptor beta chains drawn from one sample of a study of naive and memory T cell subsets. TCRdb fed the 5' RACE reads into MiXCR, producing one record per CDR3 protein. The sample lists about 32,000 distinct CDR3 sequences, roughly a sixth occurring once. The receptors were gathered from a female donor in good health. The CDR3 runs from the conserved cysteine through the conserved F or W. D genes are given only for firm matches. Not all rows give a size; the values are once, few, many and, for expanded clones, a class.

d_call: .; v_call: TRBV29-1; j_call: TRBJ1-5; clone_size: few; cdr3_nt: TGCAGCGTTGTTTTCCCACTTCTGGATTTAAAAGGCAATCAGCCCCAGCATTTT; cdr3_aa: CSVVFPLLDLKGNQPQHF
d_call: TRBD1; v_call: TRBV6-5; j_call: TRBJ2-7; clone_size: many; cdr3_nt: TGTGCCAGCAGTTACCGAGGGACAGGACGGAATGAGCAGTACTTC; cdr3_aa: CASSYRGTGRNEQYF
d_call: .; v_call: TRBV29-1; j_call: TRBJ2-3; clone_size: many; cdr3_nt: TGCAGCGTTGACCCTGGCACAGATACGCAGTATTTT; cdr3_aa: CSVDPGTDTQYF
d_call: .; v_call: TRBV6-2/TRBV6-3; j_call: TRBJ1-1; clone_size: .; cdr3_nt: TGTGCCAGCAGCTATCGGACAGCAACGAACACTGAAGCTTTCTTT; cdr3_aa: CASSYRTATNTEAFF
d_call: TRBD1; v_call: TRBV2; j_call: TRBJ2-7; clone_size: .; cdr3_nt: TGTGCCAGCAGTGGAAGGGGGCATGAGCAGTACTTC; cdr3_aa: CASSGRGHEQYF
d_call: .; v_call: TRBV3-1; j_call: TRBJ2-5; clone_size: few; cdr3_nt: TGTGCCAGCAGGGATTCACGGGAGACCCAGTACTTC; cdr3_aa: CASRDSRETQYF
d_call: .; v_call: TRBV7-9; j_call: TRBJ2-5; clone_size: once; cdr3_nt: TGTGCCAGCACCCCGGACAGCGAAGAGACCCAGTACTTC; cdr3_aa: CASTPDSEETQYF
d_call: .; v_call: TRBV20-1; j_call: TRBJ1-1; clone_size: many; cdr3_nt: TGCAGTGCTAGAGGGACCGGGGCCTCACCGGGCACTGAAGCTTTCTTT; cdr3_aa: CSARGTGASPGTEAFF
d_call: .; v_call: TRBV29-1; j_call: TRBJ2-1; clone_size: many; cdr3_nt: TGCAGCGTTGGGAGGAGCTCCTACAATGAGCAGTTCTTC; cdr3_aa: CSVGRSSYNEQFF
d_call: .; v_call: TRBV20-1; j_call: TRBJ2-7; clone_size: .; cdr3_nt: TGCAGTGCTAGGACCCCCCAGGGCCCCTACGAGCAGTACTTC; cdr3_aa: CSARTPQGPYEQYF
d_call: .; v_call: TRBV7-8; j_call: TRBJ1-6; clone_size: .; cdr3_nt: TGTGCCAGCAGCGGGGGGAGGGGCTCCTATAATTCACCCCTCCACTTT; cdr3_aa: CASSGGRGSYNSPLHF
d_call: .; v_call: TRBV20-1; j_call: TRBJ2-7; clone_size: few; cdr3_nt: TGCAGTGCTAGCCCCCCCGGCAGGGGGAGGAACGAGCAGTACTTC; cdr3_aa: CSASPPGRGRNEQYF
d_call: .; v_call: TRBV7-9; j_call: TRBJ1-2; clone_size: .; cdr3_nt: TGTGCCAGCTTAGCAGGTCGCCAAAAGGGCTACACCTTC; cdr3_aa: CASLAGRQKGYTF
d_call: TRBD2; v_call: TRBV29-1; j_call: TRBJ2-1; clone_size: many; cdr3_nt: TGCAGCGTTGGAGCGGGGGGGTACAATGAGCAGTTCTTC; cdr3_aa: CSVGAGGYNEQFF
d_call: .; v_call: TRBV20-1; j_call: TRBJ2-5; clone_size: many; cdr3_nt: TGCAGTGCTCCAGACAGGGAGGTAACCTGGAAAGAGACCCAGTACTTC; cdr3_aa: CSAPDREVTWKETQYF
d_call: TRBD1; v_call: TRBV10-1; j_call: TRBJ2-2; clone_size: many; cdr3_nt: TGCGCCAGCAGGGACAGGCTCAACACCGGGGAGCTGTTTTTT; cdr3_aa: CASRDRLNTGELFF
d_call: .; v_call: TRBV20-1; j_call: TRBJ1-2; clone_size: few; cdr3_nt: TGCAGTGCTGGTCCAGGGGATGGCGACACCTTC; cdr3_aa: CSAGPGDGDTF
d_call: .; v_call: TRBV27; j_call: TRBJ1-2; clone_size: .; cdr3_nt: TGTGCCAGCAGTTTATTTCCCATGTATGGCTACACCTTC; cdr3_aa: CASSLFPMYGYTF
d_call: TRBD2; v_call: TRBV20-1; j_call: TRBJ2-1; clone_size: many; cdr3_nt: TGCAGTGCACAAGCGGGGGGATGCTACAATGAGCAGTTCTTC; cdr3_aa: CSAQAGGCYNEQFF
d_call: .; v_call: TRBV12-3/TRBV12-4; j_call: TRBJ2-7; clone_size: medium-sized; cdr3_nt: TGTGCCAGCAGTTATGACTACGAGCAGTACTTC; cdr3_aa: CASSYDYEQYF
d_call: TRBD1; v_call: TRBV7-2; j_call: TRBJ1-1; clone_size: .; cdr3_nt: TGTGCCAGCACTCGACAGGGTGGGGTGGCGAACACTGAAGCTTTCTTT; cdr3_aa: CASTRQGGVANTEAFF
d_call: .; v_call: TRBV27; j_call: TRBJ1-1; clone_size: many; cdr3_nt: TGTGCCAGCAGTTTAAGGGGGGGAGCTTCTGAAGCTTTCTTT; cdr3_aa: CASSLRGGASEAFF
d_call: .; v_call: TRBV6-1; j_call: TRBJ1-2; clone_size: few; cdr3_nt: TGTGCCAGCAGTGAAGCGTTGGGCAGGGGCTATGGCTACACCTTC; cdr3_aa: CASSEALGRGYGYTF
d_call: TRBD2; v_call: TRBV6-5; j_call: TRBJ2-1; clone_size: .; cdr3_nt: TGTGCCAGCAGCCCAACTAGCGGGGGGGTCCATGAGCAGTTCTTC; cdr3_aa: CASSPTSGGVHEQFF
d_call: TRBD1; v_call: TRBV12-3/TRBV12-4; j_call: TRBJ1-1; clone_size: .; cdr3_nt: TGTGCCAGCAGTCCACCCGGGACAGTGAACACTGAAGCTTTCTTT; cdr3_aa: CASSPPGTVNTEAFF
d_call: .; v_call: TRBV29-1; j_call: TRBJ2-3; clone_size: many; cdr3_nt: TGCAGCGTTGAGGGCAGCACAGATACGCAGTATTTT; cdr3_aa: CSVEGSTDTQYF
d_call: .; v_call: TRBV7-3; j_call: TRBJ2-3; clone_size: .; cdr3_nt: TGTGCCAGAAGCTTCCGCCAGAGCACTAGCACAGATACGCAGTATTTT; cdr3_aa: CARSFRQSTSTDTQYF
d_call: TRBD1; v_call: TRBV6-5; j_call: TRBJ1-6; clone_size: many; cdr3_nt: TGTGCCAGCAGTTACTCGGGACAGGGGAATTCACCCCTCCACTTT; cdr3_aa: CASSYSGQGNSPLHF
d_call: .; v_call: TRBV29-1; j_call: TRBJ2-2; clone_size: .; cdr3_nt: TGCAGCGCCGTAGACAGTGGAGGGACCGGGGAGCTGTTTTTT; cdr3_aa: CSAVDSGGTGELFF
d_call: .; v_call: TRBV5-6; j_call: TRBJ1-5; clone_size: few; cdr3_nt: TGTGCCAGCAGCCTGAAGAATCCAGGGTTCAATCAGCCCCAGCATTTT; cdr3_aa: CASSLKNPGFNQPQHF
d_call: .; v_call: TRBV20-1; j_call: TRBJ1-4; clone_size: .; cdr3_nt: TGCAGTGCTAGGAAGCCCGGGACAAGCGAAAAACTGTTTTTT; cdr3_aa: CSARKPGTSEKLFF
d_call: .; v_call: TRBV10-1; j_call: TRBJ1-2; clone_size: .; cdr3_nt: TGCGCCAGCAGCGGGTCTCTCGCCGGCGGCTACACCTTC; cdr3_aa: CASSGSLAGGYTF
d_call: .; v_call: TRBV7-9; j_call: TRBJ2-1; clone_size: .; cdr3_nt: TGTGCCAGCAGCCCTGGACGCGGGGGCGGGGATGAGCAGTTCTTC; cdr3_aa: CASSPGRGGGDEQFF
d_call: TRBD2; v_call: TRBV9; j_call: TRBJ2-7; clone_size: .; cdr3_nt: TGTGCCAGCAGCGTAGGGCTAGCGGGGGCCCACGAGCAGTACTTC; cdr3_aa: CASSVGLAGAHEQYF
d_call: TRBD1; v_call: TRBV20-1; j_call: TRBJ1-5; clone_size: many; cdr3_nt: TGCAGTGCCGCGGACAGGGGGAATATGGGCAATCAGCCCCAGCATTTT; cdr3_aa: CSAADRGNMGNQPQHF
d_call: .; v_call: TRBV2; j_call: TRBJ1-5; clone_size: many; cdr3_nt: TGTGCCAGCAGCGTCGGACCACCCGAATATAGCAATCAGCCCCAGCATTTT; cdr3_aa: CASSVGPPEYSNQPQHF
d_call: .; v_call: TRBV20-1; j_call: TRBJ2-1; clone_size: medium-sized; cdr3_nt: TGCAGTACCCTGAGGAGGACCTCCAATGAGCAGTTCTTC; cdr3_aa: CSTLRRTSNEQFF
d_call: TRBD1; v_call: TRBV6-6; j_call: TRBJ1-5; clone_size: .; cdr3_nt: TGTGCCAGCAGACGACAGGGGGGTCAGCCCCAGCATTTT; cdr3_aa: CASRRQGGQPQHF
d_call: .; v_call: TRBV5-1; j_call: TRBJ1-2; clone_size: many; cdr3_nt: TGCGCCAGCAGCTTGTTGGCCGGAACCAACTATGGCTACACCTTC; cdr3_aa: CASSLLAGTNYGYTF
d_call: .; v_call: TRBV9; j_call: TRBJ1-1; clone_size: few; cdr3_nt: TGTGCCAGCAGCGTAGGGGAACAGGGTAGGCTGAACACTGAAGCTTTCTTT; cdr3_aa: CASSVGEQGRLNTEAFF
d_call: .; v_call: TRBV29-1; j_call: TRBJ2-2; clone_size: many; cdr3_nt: TGCAGCGCCTTTTACACCGGGGAGCTGTTTTTT; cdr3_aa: CSAFYTGELFF
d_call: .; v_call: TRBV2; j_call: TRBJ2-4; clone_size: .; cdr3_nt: TGTGCCAGCAGTCGGACGGGGTACCAGTACTTC; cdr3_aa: CASSRTGYQYF
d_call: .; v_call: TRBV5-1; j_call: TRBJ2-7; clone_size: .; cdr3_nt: TGCGCCAGCAGTTCGGACGGAGCCTACGAGCAGTACTTC; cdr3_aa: CASSSDGAYEQYF
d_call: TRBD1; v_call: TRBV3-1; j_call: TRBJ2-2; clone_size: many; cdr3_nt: TGTGCCAGCGCCTCCAAGGGACAGGGACGGGTCGGGGAGCTGTTTTTT; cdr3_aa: CASASKGQGRVGELFF
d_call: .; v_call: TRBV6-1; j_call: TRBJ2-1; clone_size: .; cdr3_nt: TGTGCCAGCAGTGAAGTGGGGGGATTCAATGAGCAGTTCTTC; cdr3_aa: CASSEVGGFNEQFF
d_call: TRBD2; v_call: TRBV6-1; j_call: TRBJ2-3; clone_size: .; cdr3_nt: TGTGCCAGCACCCTCGGGCGGGGACTAGCGGGGGGTAGAGGAGATACGCAGTATTTT; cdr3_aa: CASTLGRGLAGGRGDTQYF
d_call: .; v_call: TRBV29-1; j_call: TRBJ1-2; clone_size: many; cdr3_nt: TGCAGCGTGGCGGTAGGGGGAGGCTACACCTTC; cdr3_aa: CSVAVGGGYTF
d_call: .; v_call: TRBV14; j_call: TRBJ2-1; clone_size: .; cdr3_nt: TGTGCCAGCAGCCAAGGCCGACTTACCGAGCAGTTCTTC; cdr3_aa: CASSQGRLTEQFF
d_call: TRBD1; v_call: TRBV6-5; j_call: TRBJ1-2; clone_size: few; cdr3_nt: TGTGCCAGCACGAACAGGGGGCGCTCCTACGGCTACACCTTC; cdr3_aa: CASTNRGRSYGYTF
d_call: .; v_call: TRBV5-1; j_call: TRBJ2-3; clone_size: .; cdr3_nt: TGCGCCAGCAGGGAAAATACAGATACGCAGTATTTT; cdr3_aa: CASRENTDTQYF
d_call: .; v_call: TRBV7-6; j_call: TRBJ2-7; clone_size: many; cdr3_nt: TGTGCCAGCAGCCCGGACGGCTACGAGCAGTACTTC; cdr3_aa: CASSPDGYEQYF